This T cell receptor (beta chain) was identified during a study of blood T cell repertoires in COVID-19. In germline, CDR1 is SGDLS, CDR2 YYNGEE. The CDR3 covers 13 residues. With 0 bases removed from V and 5 bases from J, the gap between germline ends came to 9 bases. Repertoires were generated with immunoSEQ multiplex PCR, while TCRdb's copy carries only in-frame clones and drops some. The repertoire holds 300,000 to 450,000 clones, with 85% to 90% as singletons. This chain links TRBV9 with TRBJ2-7, with D maybe TRBD1 (5 bases). Source material: peripheral blood. The origin of this receptor is a human donor in a cohort sampled during active COVID-19. CDR3 sequence (DNA): TGTGCCAGCAGCGTAGAGGGCAGGGACGAGCAGTACTTC. Its translation is CASSVEGRDEQYF.